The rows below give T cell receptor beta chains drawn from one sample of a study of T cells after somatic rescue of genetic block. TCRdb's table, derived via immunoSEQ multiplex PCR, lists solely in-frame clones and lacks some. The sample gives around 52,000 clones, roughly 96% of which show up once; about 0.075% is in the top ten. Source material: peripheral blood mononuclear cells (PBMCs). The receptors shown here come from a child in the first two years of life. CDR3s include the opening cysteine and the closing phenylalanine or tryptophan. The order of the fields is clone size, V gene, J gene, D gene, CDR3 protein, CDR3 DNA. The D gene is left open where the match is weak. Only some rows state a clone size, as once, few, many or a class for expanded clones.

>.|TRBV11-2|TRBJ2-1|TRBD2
CASSSSGGSYNEQFF
TGTGCCAGCAGCTCTAGCGGGGGTTCCTACAATGAGCAGTTCTTC
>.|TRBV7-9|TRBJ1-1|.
CASSLVFEAFF
TGTGCCAGCAGCTTAGTGTTCGAAGCTTTCTTT
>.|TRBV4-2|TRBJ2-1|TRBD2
CASSQIPSGHEQFF
TGTGCCAGCAGCCAAATTCCTAGCGGGCATGAGCAGTTCTTC
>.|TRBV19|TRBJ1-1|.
CASSPRYLNTEAFF
TGTGCCAGTAGTCCCCGTTATCTGAACACTGAAGCTTTCTTT
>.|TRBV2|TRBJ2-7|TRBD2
CASGRTSGTYEQYF
TGTGCCAGCGGGAGGACTAGCGGGACCTACGAGCAGTACTTC
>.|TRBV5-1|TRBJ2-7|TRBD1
CASSPTGGIYEQYF
TGCGCCAGCAGCCCCACAGGGGGAATCTACGAGCAGTACTTC
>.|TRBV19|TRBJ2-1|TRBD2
CASSTMGLAGGYNEQFF
TGTGCCAGTAGTACTATGGGACTAGCGGGAGGTTACAATGAGCAGTTCTTC
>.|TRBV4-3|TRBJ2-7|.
CASSQVGGNFSYEQYF
TGCGCCAGCAGCCAGGTCGGCGGAAACTTCTCCTACGAGCAGTACTTC
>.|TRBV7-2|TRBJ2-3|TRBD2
CASSPRLAGRTDTQYF
TGTGCCAGCAGCCCGCGACTAGCGGGAAGGACAGATACGCAGTATTTT
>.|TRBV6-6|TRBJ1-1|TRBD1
CASRRDREGVFF
TGTGCCAGCAGGAGGGACAGGGAAGGGGTTTTCTTT
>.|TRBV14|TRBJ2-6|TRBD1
CASSGTGLSGANVLTF
TGTGCCAGCAGCGGGACAGGGCTCTCTGGGGCCAACGTCCTGACTTTC
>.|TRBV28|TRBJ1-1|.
CASTRGGTEAFF
TGTGCCAGCACCAGAGGCGGAACTGAAGCTTTCTTT
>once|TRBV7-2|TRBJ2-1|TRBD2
CASTLGLAGKNEQFF
TGTGCCAGCACCCTCGGACTAGCGGGAAAGAATGAGCAGTTCTTC
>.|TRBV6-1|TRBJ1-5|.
CASSDRGGSNQPQHF
TGTGCCAGCAGTGACAGGGGAGGTAGCAATCAGCCCCAGCATTTT
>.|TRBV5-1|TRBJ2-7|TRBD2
CASSLRLAGAYEQYF
TGCGCCAGCAGCCTCCGGCTAGCGGGTGCCTACGAGCAGTACTTC
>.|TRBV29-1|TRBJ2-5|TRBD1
CSVNPRDRGLETQYF
TGCAGCGTCAACCCCAGGGACAGGGGGCTGGAGACCCAGTACTTC
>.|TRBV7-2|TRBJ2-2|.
CASSLLANTGELFF
TGTGCCAGCAGCTTACTAGCGAACACCGGGGAGCTGTTTTTT
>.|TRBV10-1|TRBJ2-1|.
CASSDLSNNEQFF
TGCGCCAGCAGTGATCTTAGCAACAATGAGCAGTTCTTC
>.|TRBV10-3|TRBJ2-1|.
CAIRDLGDSSYNEQFF
TGTGCCATCAGGGACCTCGGCGATAGCTCCTACAATGAGCAGTTCTTC
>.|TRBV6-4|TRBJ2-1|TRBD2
CASSDRGTSGSNEQFF
TGTGCCAGCAGTGACAGGGGGACTAGCGGGAGCAATGAGCAGTTCTTC
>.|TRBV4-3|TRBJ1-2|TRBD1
CASSRGQGPNYGYTF
TGCGCCAGCAGCCGGGGACAGGGCCCTAACTATGGCTACACCTTC
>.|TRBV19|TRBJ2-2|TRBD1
CAKAGGTGELFF
TGTGCCAAAGCAGGGGGCACCGGGGAGCTGTTTTTT
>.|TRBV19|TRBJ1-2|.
CASSIRQPPNYGYTF
TGTGCCAGTAGTATAAGGCAGCCCCCTAACTATGGCTACACCTTC
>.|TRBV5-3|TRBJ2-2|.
CARSLGLGNTGELFF
TGTGCCAGAAGCTTGGGGCTAGGGAACACCGGGGAGCTGTTTTTT
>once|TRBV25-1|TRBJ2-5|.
CASSEYQETQYF
TGTGCCAGCAGTGAATACCAAGAGACCCAGTACTTC
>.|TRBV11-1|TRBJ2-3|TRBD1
CASRLITGERGTDTQYF
TGTGCCAGCAGACTTATTACAGGGGAGAGGGGCACAGATACGCAGTATTTT